This T cell receptor beta chain stems from a study of T-cell reconstitution after alpha-beta-depleted transplantation in children. This clonotype was seen a handful of times. The antigen remains unidentified. General observations from the study: The origin of alpha-beta T cells about two months after transplant was reportedly several hundred expanded graft clones. Some patients' high day-60 TCRbeta diversity was traced to surviving recipient T cells and thymic progenitors. Once a year had passed after transplant, T-cell counts and diversity came mostly from newly produced T cells.

Unique molecular identifiers featured in how the TCRbeta library was prepared. TCRdb reanalysed the PCR reads using MiXCR and keeps one entry per CDR3 protein. The data show just over 950,000 distinct CDR3 sequences, with under 30% seen just once and around 30% held by the top ten. Germline-derived CDR1 and CDR2 are MNHNS and SASEGT. The V gene lost 6 bases and the J gene lost 1 base, with 12 bases spanning the gap. The CDR3 is made up of 14 amino acids. The gene calls are TRBV6-1 and TRBJ1-1; D is possibly TRBD1 (5 bases). This clonotype originated in a boy younger than two who had a stem cell transplant for SCID, so the T cells may come from the graft donor. Specimen: PBMCs, mostly from graft donor cells, collected 360 days after TCRalphabeta/CD19-depleted stem cell transplant. CDR3 amino acids: CASRGTGPNTEAFF. In nucleotides, the CDR3 is TGTGCCAGCAGGGGGACGGGGCCGAACACTGAAGCTTTCTTT.